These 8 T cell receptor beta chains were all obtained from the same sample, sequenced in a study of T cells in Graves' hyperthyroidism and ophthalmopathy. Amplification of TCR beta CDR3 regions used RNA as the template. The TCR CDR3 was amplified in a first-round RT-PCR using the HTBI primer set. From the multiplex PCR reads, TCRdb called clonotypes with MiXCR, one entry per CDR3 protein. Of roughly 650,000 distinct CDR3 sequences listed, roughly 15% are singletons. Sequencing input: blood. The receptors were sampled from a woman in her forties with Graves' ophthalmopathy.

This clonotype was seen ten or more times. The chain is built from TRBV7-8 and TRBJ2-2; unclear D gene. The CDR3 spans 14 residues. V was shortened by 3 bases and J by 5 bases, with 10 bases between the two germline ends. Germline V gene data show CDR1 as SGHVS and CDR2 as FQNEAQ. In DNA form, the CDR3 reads TGTGCCAGCAGCTTTGCTCGAAAGACCGGGGAGCTGTTTTTT. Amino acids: CASSFARKTGELFF.

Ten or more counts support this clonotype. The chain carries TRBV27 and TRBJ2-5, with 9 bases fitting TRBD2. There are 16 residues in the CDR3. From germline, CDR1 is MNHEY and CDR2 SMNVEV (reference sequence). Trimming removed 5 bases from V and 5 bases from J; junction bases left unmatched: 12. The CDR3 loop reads CASSPNVAGVPETQYF. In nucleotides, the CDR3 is TGTGCCAGCAGTCCAAACGTAGCGGGAGTGCCGGAGACCCAGTACTTC.

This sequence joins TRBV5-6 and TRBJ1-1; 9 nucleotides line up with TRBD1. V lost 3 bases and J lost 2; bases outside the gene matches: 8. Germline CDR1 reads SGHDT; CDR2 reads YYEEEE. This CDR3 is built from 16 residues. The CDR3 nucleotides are TGTGCCAGCAGCTCCCGGGACAGGGAAGTAAACACTGAAGCTTTCTTT. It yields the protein CASSSRDREVNTEAFF.

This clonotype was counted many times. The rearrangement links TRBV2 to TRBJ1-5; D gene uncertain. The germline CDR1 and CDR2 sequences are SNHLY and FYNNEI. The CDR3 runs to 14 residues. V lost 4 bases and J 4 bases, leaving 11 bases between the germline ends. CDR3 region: CASSATTTNQPQHF. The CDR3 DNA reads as TGTGCCAGCAGTGCCACCACGACTAATCAGCCCCAGCATTTT.

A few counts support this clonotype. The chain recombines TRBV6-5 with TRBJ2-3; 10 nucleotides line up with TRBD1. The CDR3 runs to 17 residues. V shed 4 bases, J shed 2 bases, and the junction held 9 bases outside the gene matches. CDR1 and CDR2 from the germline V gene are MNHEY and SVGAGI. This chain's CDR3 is CASSFFVGTGVTDTQYF. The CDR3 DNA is TGTGCCAGCAGTTTTTTCGTCGGGACAGGGGTCACAGATACGCAGTATTTT.

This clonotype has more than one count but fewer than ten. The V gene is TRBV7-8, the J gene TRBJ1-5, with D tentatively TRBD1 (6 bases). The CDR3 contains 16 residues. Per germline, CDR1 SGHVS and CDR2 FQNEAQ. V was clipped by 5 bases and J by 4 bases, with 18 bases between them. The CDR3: CASSPTLGAGNQPQHF. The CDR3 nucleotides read TGTGCCAGCAGCCCAACCCTGGGGGCTGGAAATCAGCCCCAGCATTTT.

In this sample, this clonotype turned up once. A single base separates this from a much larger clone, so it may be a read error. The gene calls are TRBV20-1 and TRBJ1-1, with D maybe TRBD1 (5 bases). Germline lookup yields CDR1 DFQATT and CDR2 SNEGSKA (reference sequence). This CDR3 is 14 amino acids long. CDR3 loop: CSSIRDSMNTEASF. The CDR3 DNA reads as TGCAGTTCCATACGGGACTCCATGAACACTGAAGCTTCCTTT.

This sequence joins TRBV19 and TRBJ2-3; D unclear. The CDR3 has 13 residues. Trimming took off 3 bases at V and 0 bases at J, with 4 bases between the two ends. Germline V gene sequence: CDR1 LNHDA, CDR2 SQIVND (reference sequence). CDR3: CASSIASTDTQYF. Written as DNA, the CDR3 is TGTGCCAGTAGTATCGCGAGCACAGATACGCAGTATTTT.